A selection of T cell receptor beta chains follows, all from one sample in a study of blood T cell repertoires in COVID-19. TCRdb's table, derived via immunoSEQ multiplex PCR, lists solely in-frame clones and lacks some. Of about 61,000 clones listed, roughly 84% are singletons. The sequenced material came from peripheral blood. These receptors were collected from a man older than 75 in a cohort sampled during active COVID-19. The CDR3 runs from the conserved cysteine through the conserved F or W. D genes are given only for firm matches. Not all rows give a size; the values are once, few, many and, for expanded clones, a class.

CDR3aa: CASSQTRVPGETQYF; CDR3nt: TGTGCCAGCAGCCAAACTAGAGTCCCTGGGGAGACCCAGTACTTC; abundance: .; d_gene: .; j_gene: TRBJ2-5; v_gene: TRBV3-1/TRBV3-2
CDR3aa: CATSRDGPNTGELFF; CDR3nt: TGTGCCACCAGCAGAGATGGGCCGAACACCGGGGAGCTGTTTTTT; abundance: once; d_gene: .; j_gene: TRBJ2-2; v_gene: TRBV15
CDR3aa: CASSQATSGGAYEQYF; CDR3nt: TGCGCCAGCAGCCAAGCGACTAGCGGGGGGGCCTACGAGCAGTACTTC; abundance: .; d_gene: TRBD2; j_gene: TRBJ2-7; v_gene: TRBV4-1
CDR3aa: CASSLERTSGTNEQFF; CDR3nt: TGTGCCAGCAGCTTAGAAAGGACTAGCGGGACCAATGAGCAGTTCTTC; abundance: .; d_gene: TRBD2; j_gene: TRBJ2-1; v_gene: TRBV7-2
CDR3aa: CASSYSYRNQPQHF; CDR3nt: TGTGCCAGCAGTTACAGTTACAGGAATCAGCCCCAGCATTTT; abundance: .; d_gene: .; j_gene: TRBJ1-5; v_gene: TRBV6-5
CDR3aa: CASSLQGQGTGELFF; CDR3nt: TGTGCCAGCAGCTTACAGGGTCAGGGCACCGGGGAGCTGTTTTTT; abundance: .; d_gene: .; j_gene: TRBJ2-2; v_gene: TRBV5-8
CDR3aa: CASSIGGDAQETQYF; CDR3nt: TGCGCCAGCAGTATTGGGGGGGACGCACAAGAGACCCAGTACTTC; abundance: .; d_gene: TRBD2; j_gene: TRBJ2-5; v_gene: TRBV5-1
CDR3aa: CASSLRQILPYEQYF; CDR3nt: TGTGCCAGCAGCCTTCGACAGATACTACCCTACGAGCAGTACTTC; abundance: once; d_gene: .; j_gene: TRBJ2-7; v_gene: TRBV6-2/TRBV6-3
CDR3aa: CSVEQATNYGYTF; CDR3nt: TGCAGCGTTGAACAGGCTACTAACTATGGCTACACCTTC; abundance: .; d_gene: .; j_gene: TRBJ1-2; v_gene: TRBV29-1
CDR3aa: CASSPQGNTEAFF; CDR3nt: TGTGCCAGCAGCCCTCAGGGGAACACTGAAGCTTTCTTT; abundance: .; d_gene: .; j_gene: TRBJ1-1; v_gene: TRBV7-6
CDR3aa: CASSQDRLLSEKLFF; CDR3nt: TGTGCCAGCAGCCAAGATCGGTTACTATCTGAAAAACTGTTTTTT; abundance: .; d_gene: .; j_gene: TRBJ1-4; v_gene: TRBV4-2
CDR3aa: CASSTEGQTNTEAFF; CDR3nt: TGCGCCAGCAGCACGGAGGGACAGACGAACACTGAAGCTTTCTTT; abundance: .; d_gene: TRBD1; j_gene: TRBJ1-1; v_gene: TRBV5-1
CDR3aa: CASRVAGGYGYTF; CDR3nt: TGTGCCAGCAGAGTCGCGGGGGGCTATGGCTACACCTTC; abundance: .; d_gene: .; j_gene: TRBJ1-2; v_gene: TRBV27
CDR3aa: CASSLGASGVETQYF; CDR3nt: TGTGCCAGCAGCTTAGGTGCTAGCGGGGTAGAGACCCAGTACTTC; abundance: .; d_gene: TRBD2; j_gene: TRBJ2-5; v_gene: TRBV11-2
CDR3aa: CASRTGGGREKLFF; CDR3nt: TGTGCCAGCAGAACAGGGGGCGGACGGGAAAAACTGTTTTTT; abundance: .; d_gene: TRBD1; j_gene: TRBJ1-4; v_gene: TRBV6-5
CDR3aa: CASSRDRGSVSYNEQFF; CDR3nt: TGTGCCAGCAGCCGGGACAGGGGTTCTGTTTCCTACAATGAGCAGTTCTTC; abundance: .; d_gene: TRBD1; j_gene: TRBJ2-1; v_gene: TRBV11-2
CDR3aa: CASSQEKRMPGANVLTF; CDR3nt: TGTGCCAGCAGCCAAGAGAAGCGTATGCCTGGGGCCAACGTCCTGACTTTC; abundance: .; d_gene: .; j_gene: TRBJ2-6; v_gene: TRBV3-1/TRBV3-2
CDR3aa: CASSGTGGANTGELFF; CDR3nt: TGCGCCAGCAGCGGGACAGGGGGAGCGAACACCGGGGAGCTGTTTTTT; abundance: .; d_gene: TRBD1; j_gene: TRBJ2-2; v_gene: TRBV5-1
CDR3aa: CASNRTGMNTEAFF; CDR3nt: TGTGCCAGCAACCGGACAGGGATGAACACTGAAGCTTTCTTT; abundance: .; d_gene: .; j_gene: TRBJ1-1; v_gene: TRBV21-1
CDR3aa: CAWSVMAGSHNEQFF; CDR3nt: TGTGCCTGGAGTGTAATGGCGGGGAGTCACAATGAGCAGTTCTTC; abundance: once; d_gene: .; j_gene: TRBJ2-1; v_gene: TRBV30
CDR3aa: CASREQAQRGYTF; CDR3nt: TGTGCCAGTAGGGAACAGGCCCAAAGGGGCTACACCTTC; abundance: .; d_gene: .; j_gene: TRBJ1-2; v_gene: TRBV19
CDR3aa: CASSHRGSYEQYF; CDR3nt: TGTGCCAGCAGTCACAGGGGTTCCTACGAGCAGTACTTC; abundance: .; d_gene: TRBD1; j_gene: TRBJ2-7; v_gene: TRBV6-2/TRBV6-3
CDR3aa: CASSYSRRGYEQYF; CDR3nt: TGTGCCAGCAGTTACTCGCGGCGGGGGTACGAGCAGTACTTC; abundance: .; d_gene: TRBD2; j_gene: TRBJ2-7; v_gene: TRBV6-5
CDR3aa: CASSQEWQAHQPQHF; CDR3nt: TGCGCCAGCAGCCAAGAATGGCAGGCCCATCAGCCCCAGCATTTT; abundance: .; d_gene: .; j_gene: TRBJ1-5; v_gene: TRBV4-3
CDR3aa: CSGLSGETQYF; CDR3nt: TGCAGTGGTTTGTCGGGTGAGACCCAGTACTTC; abundance: .; d_gene: .; j_gene: TRBJ2-5; v_gene: TRBV20-1
CDR3aa: CASSNRVFGNTIYF; CDR3nt: TGTGCCAGCAGCAACAGGGTGTTTGGAAACACCATATATTTT; abundance: .; d_gene: .; j_gene: TRBJ1-3; v_gene: TRBV7-8
CDR3aa: CATMREGGTYEQYF; CDR3nt: TGTGCCACCATGAGGGAAGGGGGCACGTACGAGCAGTACTTC; abundance: .; d_gene: TRBD1; j_gene: TRBJ2-7; v_gene: TRBV27
CDR3aa: CASSLGTGEGYTF; CDR3nt: TGTGCCAGCAGCCTTGGGACAGGGGAAGGCTACACCTTC; abundance: .; d_gene: TRBD1; j_gene: TRBJ1-2; v_gene: TRBV11-2
CDR3aa: CASSLAAGGATYNEQFF; CDR3nt: TGCGCCAGCAGCTTGGCCGCGGGGGGCGCGACCTACAATGAGCAGTTCTTC; abundance: .; d_gene: TRBD2; j_gene: TRBJ2-1; v_gene: TRBV5-1
CDR3aa: CAWSVRGAKNIQYF; CDR3nt: TGTGCCTGGAGTGTTAGAGGAGCCAAAAACATTCAGTACTTC; abundance: .; d_gene: .; j_gene: TRBJ2-4; v_gene: TRBV30
CDR3aa: CASSLGLAGNDEQFF; CDR3nt: TGTGCCAGCAGCTTAGGGCTAGCGGGGAACGATGAGCAGTTCTTC; abundance: .; d_gene: TRBD2; j_gene: TRBJ2-1; v_gene: TRBV7-2